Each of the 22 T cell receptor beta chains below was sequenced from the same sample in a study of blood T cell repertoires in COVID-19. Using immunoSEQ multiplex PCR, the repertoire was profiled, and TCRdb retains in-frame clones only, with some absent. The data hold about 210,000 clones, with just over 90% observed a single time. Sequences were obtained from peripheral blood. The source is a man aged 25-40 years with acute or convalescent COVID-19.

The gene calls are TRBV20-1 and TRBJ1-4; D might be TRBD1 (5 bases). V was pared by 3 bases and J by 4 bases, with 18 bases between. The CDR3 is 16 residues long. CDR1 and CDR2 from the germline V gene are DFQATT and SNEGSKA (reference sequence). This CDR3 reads CSASQILAGFNEKLFF. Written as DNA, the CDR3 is TGCAGTGCTAGTCAAATTCTCGCAGGGTTTAATGAAAAACTGTTTTTT.

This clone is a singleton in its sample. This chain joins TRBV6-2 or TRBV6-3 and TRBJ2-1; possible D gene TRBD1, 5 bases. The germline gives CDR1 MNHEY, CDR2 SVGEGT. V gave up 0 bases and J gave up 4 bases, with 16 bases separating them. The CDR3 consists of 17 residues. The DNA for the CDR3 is TGTGCCAGCAGTTACTCGGCTAGTTTGGGGCTTTACAATGAGCAGTTCTTC. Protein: CASSYSASLGLYNEQFF.

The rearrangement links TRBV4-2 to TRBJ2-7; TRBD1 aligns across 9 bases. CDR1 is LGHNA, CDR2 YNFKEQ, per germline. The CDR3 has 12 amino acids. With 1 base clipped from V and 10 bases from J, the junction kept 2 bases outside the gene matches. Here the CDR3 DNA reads TGTGCCAGCAGCCAAGGGGACAGGGTTCAGTACTTC. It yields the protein CASSQGDRVQYF.

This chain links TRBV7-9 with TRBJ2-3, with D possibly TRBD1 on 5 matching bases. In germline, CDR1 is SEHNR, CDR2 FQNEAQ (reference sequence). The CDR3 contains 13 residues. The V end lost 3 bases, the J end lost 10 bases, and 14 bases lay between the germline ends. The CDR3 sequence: CASSLNVQGSQYF. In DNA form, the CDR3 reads TGTGCCAGCAGCTTGAACGTTCAGGGATCGCAGTATTTT.

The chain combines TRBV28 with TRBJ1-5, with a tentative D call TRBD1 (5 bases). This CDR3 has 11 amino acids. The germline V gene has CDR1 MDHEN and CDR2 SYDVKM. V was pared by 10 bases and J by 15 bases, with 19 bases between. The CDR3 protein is CATTGRDSAHF. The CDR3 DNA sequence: TGTGCCACTACAGGTAGAGACAGTGCGCATTTT.

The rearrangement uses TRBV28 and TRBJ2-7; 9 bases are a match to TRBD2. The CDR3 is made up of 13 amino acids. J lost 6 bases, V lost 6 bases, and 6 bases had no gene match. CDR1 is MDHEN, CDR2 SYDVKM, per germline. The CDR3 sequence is CASSLAGVGEQYF. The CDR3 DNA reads TGTGCCAGCAGCTTAGCGGGAGTGGGCGAGCAGTACTTC.

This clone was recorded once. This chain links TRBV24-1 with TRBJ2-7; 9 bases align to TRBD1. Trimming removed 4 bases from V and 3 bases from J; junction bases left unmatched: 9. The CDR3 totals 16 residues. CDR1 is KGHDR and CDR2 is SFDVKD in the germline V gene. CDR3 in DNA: TGTGCCACCAGTGAGACTCCGGGACAGGGTCACTACGAGCAGTACTTC. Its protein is CATSETPGQGHYEQYF.

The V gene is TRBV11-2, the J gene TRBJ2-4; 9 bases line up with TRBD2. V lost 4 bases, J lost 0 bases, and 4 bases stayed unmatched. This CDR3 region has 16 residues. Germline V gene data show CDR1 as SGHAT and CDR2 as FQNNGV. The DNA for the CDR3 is TGTGCCAGCAGCTCGACTAGCGGTATAGCCAAAAACATTCAGTACTTC. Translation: CASSSTSGIAKNIQYF.

The CDR3 is CASSRGLSGNEQYF. In DNA, the CDR3 is TGTGCCAGCAGTCGCGGACTGAGTGGAAACGAGCAGTACTTC. The chain has TRBV7-6 and TRBJ2-7; a possible D gene is TRBD2 (5 bases). The V end was cut by 6 bases, the J end by 5 bases, with 17 bases between. CDR3 length: 14 residues. In germline, CDR1 is SGHVS, CDR2 FNYEAQ.

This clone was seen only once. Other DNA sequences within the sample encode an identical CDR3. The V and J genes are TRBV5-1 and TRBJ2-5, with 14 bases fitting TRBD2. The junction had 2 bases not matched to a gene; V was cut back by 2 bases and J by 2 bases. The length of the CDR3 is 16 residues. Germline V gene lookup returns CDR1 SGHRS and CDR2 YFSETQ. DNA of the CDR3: TGCGCCAGCAGCTTAGGACTAGCGGGGGGACAAGAGACCCAGTACTTC. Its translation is CASSLGLAGGQETQYF.

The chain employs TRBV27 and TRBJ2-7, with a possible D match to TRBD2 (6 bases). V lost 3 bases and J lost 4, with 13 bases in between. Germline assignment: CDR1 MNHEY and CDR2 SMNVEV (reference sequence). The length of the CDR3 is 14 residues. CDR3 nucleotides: TGTGCCAGCAGTTTCCTAGCGTCGTCTTACGAGCAGTACTTC. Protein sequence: CASSFLASSYEQYF.

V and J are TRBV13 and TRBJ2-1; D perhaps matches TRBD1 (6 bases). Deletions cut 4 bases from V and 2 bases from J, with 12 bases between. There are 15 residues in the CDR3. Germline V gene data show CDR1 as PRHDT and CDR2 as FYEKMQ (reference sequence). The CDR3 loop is CASSSMDSPYNEQFF. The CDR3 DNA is TGTGCCAGCAGCTCCATGGACAGTCCCTACAATGAGCAGTTCTTC.

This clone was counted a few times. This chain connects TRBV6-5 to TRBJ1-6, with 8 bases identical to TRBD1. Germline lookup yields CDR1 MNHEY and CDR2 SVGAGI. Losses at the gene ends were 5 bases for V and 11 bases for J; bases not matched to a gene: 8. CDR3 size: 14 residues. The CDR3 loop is CASSNRDRQTPLHF. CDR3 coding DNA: TGTGCCAGCAGTAACCGGGACAGGCAAACACCCCTCCACTTT.

CDR3 loop: CASSLDVGGADTQYF. In DNA, the CDR3 is TGCGCCAGCAGCTTGGATGTCGGGGGGGCAGATACGCAGTATTTT. The rearrangement links TRBV5-1 to TRBJ2-3, with 8 bases identical to TRBD2. Germline trimming cut 0 bases from V and 4 bases from J; bases unmatched to any gene: 4. CDR3 size: 15 residues. CDR1 is SGHRS and CDR2 is YFSETQ in the germline V gene.

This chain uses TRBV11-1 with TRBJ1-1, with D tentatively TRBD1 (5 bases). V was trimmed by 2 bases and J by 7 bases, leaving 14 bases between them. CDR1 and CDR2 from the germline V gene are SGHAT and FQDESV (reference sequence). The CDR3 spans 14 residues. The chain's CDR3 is CASSLMQGWGEAFF. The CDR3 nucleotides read TGTGCCAGCAGCTTAATGCAGGGTTGGGGTGAAGCTTTCTTT.

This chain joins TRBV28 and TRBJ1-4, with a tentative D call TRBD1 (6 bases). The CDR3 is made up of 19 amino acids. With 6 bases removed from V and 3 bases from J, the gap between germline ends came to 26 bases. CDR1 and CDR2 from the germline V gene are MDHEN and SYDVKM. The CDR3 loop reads CASRRSGQRVGEANEKLFF. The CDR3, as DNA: TGTGCCAGCAGAAGATCGGGACAACGGGTGGGTGAGGCTAATGAAAAACTGTTTTTT.

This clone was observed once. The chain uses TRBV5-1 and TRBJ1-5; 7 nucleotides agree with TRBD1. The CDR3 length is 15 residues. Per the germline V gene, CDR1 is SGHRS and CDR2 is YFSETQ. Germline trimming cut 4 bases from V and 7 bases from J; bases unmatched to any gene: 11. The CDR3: CASSPYTGAGQPQHF. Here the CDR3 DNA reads TGCGCCAGCAGCCCTTATACAGGGGCAGGGCAGCCCCAGCATTTT.

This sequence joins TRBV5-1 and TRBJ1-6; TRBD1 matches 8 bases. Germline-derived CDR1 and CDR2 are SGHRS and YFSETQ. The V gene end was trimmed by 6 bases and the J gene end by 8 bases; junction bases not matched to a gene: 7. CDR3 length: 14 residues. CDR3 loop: CASNQDRGDSPLHF. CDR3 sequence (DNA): TGCGCCAGCAACCAAGACAGGGGTGATTCACCCCTCCACTTT.

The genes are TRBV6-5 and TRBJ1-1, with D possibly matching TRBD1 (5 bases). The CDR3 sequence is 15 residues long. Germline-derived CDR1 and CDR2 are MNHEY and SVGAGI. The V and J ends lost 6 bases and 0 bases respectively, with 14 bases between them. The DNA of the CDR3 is TGTGCCAGCAGCCCCCCGCGGGGCTTGAACACTGAAGCTTTCTTT. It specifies CASSPPRGLNTEAFF.

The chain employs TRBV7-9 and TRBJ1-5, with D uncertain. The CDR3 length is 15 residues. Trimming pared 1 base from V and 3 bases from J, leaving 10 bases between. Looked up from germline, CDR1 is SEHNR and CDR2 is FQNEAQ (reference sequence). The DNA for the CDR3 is TGTGCCAGCAGCTTAGGATGGGCCGTCAATCAGCCCCAGCATTTT. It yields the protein CASSLGWAVNQPQHF.

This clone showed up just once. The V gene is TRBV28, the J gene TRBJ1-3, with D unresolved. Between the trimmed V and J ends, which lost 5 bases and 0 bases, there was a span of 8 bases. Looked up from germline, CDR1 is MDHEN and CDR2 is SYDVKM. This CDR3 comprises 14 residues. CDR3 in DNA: TGTGCCAGCAGTAAGCACCGCTCTGGAAACACCATATATTTT. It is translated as CASSKHRSGNTIYF.

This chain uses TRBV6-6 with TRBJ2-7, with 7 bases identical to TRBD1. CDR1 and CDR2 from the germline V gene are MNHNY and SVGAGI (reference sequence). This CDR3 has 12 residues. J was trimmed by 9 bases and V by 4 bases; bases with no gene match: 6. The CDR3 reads CASSFGRDRQYF. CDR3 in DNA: TGTGCCAGCAGTTTTGGCCGGGACAGGCAGTACTTC.